The 17 T cell receptor beta chains given below trace back to one sample, sequenced in a study of blood T cells in healthy people across ages. A sample-barcoded 5' primer and a J-beta primer mix were used in a second PCR of roughly 7 to 12 cycles. From the 5' RACE reads, TCRdb called clonotypes with MiXCR, one entry per CDR3 protein. The sample has hundreds of thousands of distinct CDR3 sequences, approximately 48% seen once; the top ten hold about 19%. Sequenced: blood. The receptors shown here come from a man aged 55 to 70 in good health.

The sample holds a few counts of this clonotype. The chain is built from TRBV28 and TRBJ2-1; perhaps D is TRBD1 or TRBD2 (6 bases each). Per germline, CDR1 MDHEN and CDR2 SYDVKM. The CDR3 spans 15 residues. Trimming cost V 3 bases and J 7 bases, with 16 bases left between them. CDR3: CASSFRTQGGNEQFF. CDR3 DNA: TGTGCCAGCAGTTTTCGTACACAGGGAGGAAATGAGCAGTTCTTC.

The chain combines TRBV20-1 with TRBJ2-1; no reliable D call. Germline assignment: CDR1 DFQATT and CDR2 SNEGSKA (reference sequence). The CDR3 length is 13 residues. The V and J ends lost 4 bases and 7 bases respectively, with 14 bases between them. CDR3 DNA sequence: TGCAGTGCTACGGTTTCTACAGCTAATGAGCAGTTCTTC. Protein: CSATVSTANEQFF.

This sequence joins TRBV6-5 and TRBJ1-2; D might be TRBD1 (5 bases). The CDR3 contains 15 residues. In germline, CDR1 is MNHEY, CDR2 SVGAGI. V gave up 0 bases and J gave up 4 bases, with 12 bases separating them. The CDR3 is CASSYSRDGTYGYTF. In DNA, the CDR3 is TGTGCCAGCAGTTACTCGAGGGACGGAACCTATGGCTACACCTTC.

This clonotype occurred a few times. The chain uses TRBV11-2 and TRBJ1-1; TRBD1 matches at 9 bases. Germline V lookup: CDR1 SGHAT, CDR2 FQNNGV. Trimming at V came to 4 bases and at J to 0 bases, leaving 6 bases not matched to a gene. This CDR3 spans 16 amino acids. CDR3 DNA sequence: TGTGCCAGCAGCTCTTCCGACAGGGGGTTGAACACTGAAGCTTTCTTT. It encodes CASSSSDRGLNTEAFF.

This clonotype occurred a few times. The chain uses TRBV29-1 and TRBJ1-2; 7 nucleotides line up with TRBD1. CDR1 SQVTM and CDR2 ANQGSEA come from the germline V gene. The V segment lost 3 bases and the J segment 8 bases; nucleotides outside the gene matches: 12. CDR3 length equals 14 residues. This CDR3 reads CSVDPWAGGNGYTF. Here the CDR3 DNA reads TGCAGCGTTGACCCTTGGGCAGGGGGTAACGGCTACACCTTC.

The rearrangement joins TRBV19 to TRBJ2-1, with TRBD2 as a possible D gene (5 bases). The CDR3 contains 14 residues. Between the trimmed V and J ends, which lost 7 bases and 8 bases, there was a span of 18 bases. CDR1 and CDR2 (germline): LNHDA, SQIVND (reference sequence). The CDR3 loop reads CASISTGSGYEQFF. In nucleotides, the CDR3 is TGTGCCAGTATCTCGACGGGGTCGGGTTATGAGCAGTTCTTC. The variable domain in full, with the rest retrieved from reference TRBV19 and TRBJ2-1, is DGGITQSPKYLFRKEGQNVTLSCEQNLNHDAMYWYRQDPGQGLRLIYYSQIVNDFQKGDIAEGYSVSREKKESFPLTVTSAQKNPTAFYLCASISTGSGYEQFFGPGTRLTVL.

This sequence joins TRBV20-1 and TRBJ1-1; maybe TRBD1 (6 bases). V dropped 3 bases and J dropped 4 bases, with 15 bases sitting between them. Germline CDR1 is DFQATT and CDR2 is SNEGSKA (reference sequence). The CDR3 sequence is 14 residues long. The CDR3 DNA is TGCAGTGCTAGGCGGGGACAAGCGGGCACTGAAGCTTTCTTT. This sequence encodes CSARRGQAGTEAFF.

This clonotype appeared a few times. The chain employs TRBV6-2 or TRBV6-3 and TRBJ2-7; tentatively, D is TRBD2 (6 bases). Germline CDR1 and CDR2: MNHEY and SVGEGT. The V gene lost 0 bases and the J gene lost 0 bases, with 9 bases spanning the gap. The CDR3 has 15 amino acids. CDR3 nucleotides: TGTGCCAGCAGTTACTCTTGGACTAACTCCTACGAGCAGTACTTC. This sequence encodes CASSYSWTNSYEQYF.

The J gene is TRBJ2-3, the V gene TRBV27; TRBD2 matches at 10 bases. Germline CDR1 MNHEY, CDR2 SMNVEV (reference sequence). The ends lost 2 bases at V and 7 bases at J; junction bases unmatched: 9. The CDR3 spans 16 residues. The CDR3 protein is CASSLSERGGLNTQYF. Written as DNA, the CDR3 is TGTGCCAGCAGTTTAAGTGAGCGGGGGGGCCTAAATACGCAGTATTTT.

In this sample, this clonotype turned up a few times. V is TRBV9 and J is TRBJ2-3; D remains unclear. The ends were cut back, 1 base at V and 2 bases at J, with 8 bases in the middle. Germline V gene data show CDR1 as SGDLS and CDR2 as YYNGEE. The CDR3 is 14 residues long. CDR3 nucleotide sequence: TGTGCCAGCAGCGTAACGCGTGCCACAGATACGCAGTATTTT. Its protein is CASSVTRATDTQYF.

The chain combines TRBV6-2 or TRBV6-3 with TRBJ2-3, with 11 bases fitting TRBD2. V shed 0 bases and J 3 bases; nucleotides not matched to a gene: 11. The CDR3 totals 19 residues. Per the germline V gene, CDR1 is MNHEY and CDR2 is SVGEGT. The DNA for the CDR3 is TGTGCCAGCAGTTACTCGAAGATTAGCGGGGGGGCCACAACAGATACGCAGTATTTT. Protein product: CASSYSKISGGATTDTQYF.

This chain uses TRBV11-2 with TRBJ1-2; the D is unclear. The V gene lost 5 bases and the J gene lost 5 bases, with 18 bases spanning the gap. From germline, CDR1 is SGHAT and CDR2 FQNNGV. The length of the CDR3 is 15 residues. CDR3 sequence: CASSPAVLGGYGYTF. DNA for the CDR3: TGTGCCAGCAGCCCCGCCGTGCTGGGAGGATATGGCTACACCTTC. Looking up the rest from reference TRBV11-2 and TRBJ1-2 gives the full variable domain: EAGVAQSPRYKIIEKRQSVAFWCNPISGHATLYWYQQILGQGPKLLIQFQNNGVVDDSQLPKDRFSAERLKGVDSTLKIQPAKLEDSAVYLCASSPAVLGGYGYTFGSGTRLTVV.

The chain has TRBV20-1 and TRBJ2-1, with 10 bases that match TRBD2. The CDR3 runs to 20 residues. The trim removed 0 bases at V and 4 bases at J, leaving 18 bases unmatched. From germline, CDR1 is DFQATT and CDR2 SNEGSKA (reference sequence). CDR3 nucleotides: TGCAGTGCTAGAGATCCGTCGACGACAGCGGGGGGGGGAGGATACAATGAGCAGTTCTTC. It specifies CSARDPSTTAGGGGYNEQFF.

The J gene is TRBJ1-5, the V gene TRBV5-6; a weak D match, TRBD1 (5 bases). V was shortened by 2 bases and J by 3 bases, with 6 bases between the two germline ends. Germline assignment: CDR1 SGHDT and CDR2 YYEEEE. This CDR3 contains 13 residues. The CDR3 DNA reads TGTGCCAGCAGCTTACAGGACAATCAGCCCCAGCATTTT. Translation gives CASSLQDNQPQHF.

This clonotype was recorded a few times. The rearrangement joins TRBV6-5 to TRBJ2-4; 7 bases align to TRBD1. The assigned J gene may be wrong: the sequence end matches TRBJ2-7 better. The CDR3 has 13 amino acids. CDR1 is MNHEY and CDR2 is SVGAGI in the germline V gene. The CDR3: CASSFDREREQYF. DNA of the CDR3: TGTGCCAGCAGCTTCGACAGGGAGCGCGAGCAGTACTTC.

This clonotype was seen a few times. CDR3 region: CASSPRTRANQETQYF. CDR3 bases: TGTGCCAGCAGCCCAAGGACTAGGGCCAACCAAGAGACCCAGTACTTC. The V call is TRBV7-9, the J call TRBJ2-5, with 7 bases lining up with TRBD2. This CDR3 comprises 16 residues. From germline, CDR1 is SEHNR and CDR2 FQNEAQ (reference sequence). Trimming took 5 bases from V and 0 from J; bases not matched to a gene: 9. Looking up the rest from reference TRBV7-9 and TRBJ2-5 gives the full variable domain: DTGVSQNPRHKITKRGQNVTFRCDPISEHNRLYWYRQTLGQGPEFLTYFQNEAQLEKSRLLSDRFSAERPKGSFSTLEIQRTEQGDSAMYLCASSPRTRANQETQYFGPGTRLLVL.

This sequence joins TRBV7-9 and TRBJ2-1; possibly TRBD2 for D (6 bases). Germline CDR1 and CDR2: SEHNR and FQNEAQ (reference sequence). CDR3 size: 15 residues. The V gene lost 0 bases and the J gene lost 10 bases, with 16 bases spanning the gap. For the CDR3, the DNA is TGTGCCAGCAGCTTAGCTTATCTAGGAGGGCACGAGCAGTTCTTC. The encoded protein is CASSLAYLGGHEQFF.